A selection of T cell receptor beta chains follows, all from one sample in a study of CD8 T cells in ankylosing spondylitis. TCRdb analysed the 5' RACE reads with MiXCR anew, one entry per CDR3 protein. The repertoire has 250,000 to 300,000 distinct CDR3 sequences, 15% to 20% of them found once; the top ten carry roughly 34%. Sequencing was done on a sample of blood, either unsorted or a sorted T cell fraction (not recorded which). These receptors came from a male donor with ankylosing spondylitis or in good health (not recorded which). The CDR3 runs from the conserved cysteine through the conserved F or W. Fields, in order: clone size, V gene, D gene, J gene, CDR3 DNA, CDR3 protein. A D gene is named only where the DNA matches it firmly. Part of the rows lack a size; the others show once, few, many or a class for expanded clones.

.	TRBV9	.	TRBJ2-1	TGTGCCAGCAGCGTAGGGGGCGGGATTGGGGATGAGCAGTTCTTC	CASSVGGGIGDEQFF
.	TRBV29-1	.	TRBJ2-1	TGCAGCGTTGACGGTCGGCTAATCTCGGTCACCGGGAGCAATGAGCAGTTCTTC	CSVDGRLISVTGSNEQFF
many	TRBV9	TRBD2	TRBJ2-3	TGTGCCAGCAGCGCAGGACTAGCAGACACAGATACGCAGTATTTT	CASSAGLADTDTQYF
many	TRBV7-2	.	TRBJ1-2	TGTGCCAGCAGCGCCGACCCCTACAGGGCGGATAACTATGGCTACACCTTC	CASSADPYRADNYGYTF
.	TRBV7-7	TRBD2	TRBJ2-1	TGTGCTAGCAGCTTAGCGCTAGCGGACTACAATGAGCAGTTCTTC	CASSLALADYNEQFF
many	TRBV5-1	.	TRBJ2-5	TGCGCCAGCAGTAGGGTGTACCAAGAGACCCAGTACTTC	CASSRVYQETQYF
.	TRBV7-3	.	TRBJ1-1	.	CASSLFGPGTEAFF
few	TRBV4-3	.	TRBJ2-7	TGCGCCAGCAGCCAAGATACCGGACGGGTCTGGGACGAGCAGTACTTC	CASSQDTGRVWDEQYF
.	TRBV11-2	TRBD2	TRBJ2-1	TGTGCCAGCAGCCCAGAGGGACTAGTATATCCCAATGAGCAGTTCTTC	CASSPEGLVYPNEQFF
.	TRBV5-1	TRBD2	TRBJ2-3	TGCGCCAGCAGCTTTGGGACTAGCGTTCTCAAGGTGACAGATACGCAGTATTTT	CASSFGTSVLKVTDTQYF
.	TRBV7-9	.	TRBJ2-3	TGTGCCAGCAGCTCCCCAGGGGCGCAGGCAGATACGCAGTATTTT	CASSSPGAQADTQYF
few	TRBV9	TRBD2	TRBJ2-5	TGTGCCAGCAGCGTGGGGACTAGCGGTGTCGAGACCCAGTACTTC	CASSVGTSGVETQYF
few	TRBV4-2	.	TRBJ2-3	TGCGCCAGCAGCCAAGATCTCTGGGCTAGCACAGATACGCAGTATTTT	CASSQDLWASTDTQYF
.	TRBV27	TRBD2	TRBJ2-5	TGTGCCAGCAGTTTTCGTCAGCTGGGCGGGAGCGAGACCCAGTACTTC	CASSFRQLGGSETQYF
few	TRBV6-2/TRBV6-3	TRBD2	TRBJ2-2	TGTGCCAGCAGTTTTTCTCCGACTAGCGGTCTTGAACACACCGGGGAGCTGTTTTTT	CASSFSPTSGLEHTGELFF
few	TRBV29-1	TRBD2	TRBJ2-1	TGCAGCGCTCGGCCCTGGGGACTAGCGAACAATGAGCAGTTCTTC	CSARPWGLANNEQFF
.	TRBV20-1	.	TRBJ1-1	TGCAGTGCTATGACGGGGGGCACAACTGAAGCTTTCTTT	CSAMTGGTTEAFF
.	TRBV7-3	TRBD2	TRBJ2-1	TGTGCCAGCAGCTCTAGCGGTTCAACCTACAATGAGCAGTTCTTC	CASSSSGSTYNEQFF
.	TRBV28	TRBD1	TRBJ1-2	TGTGCCAGCAGTTTTCGGACAGGGGCCTACTATGGCTACACCTTC	CASSFRTGAYYGYTF
.	TRBV29-1	TRBD2	TRBJ2-6	TGCAGCGTTGGGGGGGGTTCTGGGGCCAACGTCCTGACTTTC	CSVGGGSGANVLTF
.	TRBV28	.	TRBJ2-7	TGTGCCAGCAGTGGTACCTACGAGCAGTACTTC	CASSGTYEQYF
many	TRBV5-1	TRBD2	TRBJ2-7	TGCGCCAGCAGCTGGACTAGCGGGATTACCTACGAGCAGTACTTC	CASSWTSGITYEQYF
.	TRBV4-1	.	TRBJ2-1	TGCGCCAGCAGCCAAGATCAGCGAGAGCAGTTCTTC	CASSQDQREQFF
.	TRBV29-1	TRBD2	TRBJ2-1	TGCAGCGTTGACGGGGTACTAGCGACAAACTCCTACAATGAGCAGTTCTTC	CSVDGVLATNSYNEQFF
few	TRBV7-2	TRBD1	TRBJ2-1	TGTGCCAGCAGCCCAGACAGGGGGCCATACAATGAGCAGTTCTTC	CASSPDRGPYNEQFF
.	TRBV12-3/TRBV12-4	TRBD1	TRBJ1-1	TGTGCCAGCAGTTTCGGACAGGTGAACACTGAAGCTTTCTTT	CASSFGQVNTEAFF
many	TRBV20-1	.	TRBJ2-5	TGCAGTGCTAGAGATCTCTACATTTGGACCCAGTACTTC	CSARDLYIWTQYF
.	TRBV29-1	.	TRBJ1-1	TGCAGCGTGAACAGGGACGGCACTGAAGCTTTCTTT	CSVNRDGTEAFF
.	TRBV6-2/TRBV6-3	.	TRBJ2-7	TGTGCCAGCAGTTATAACAACCCCTACGAGCAGTACTTC	CASSYNNPYEQYF
.	TRBV19	.	TRBJ1-5	TGTGCCAGTAGTATTGTAGGGGGGAACCAGCCCCAGCATTTT	CASSIVGGNQPQHF
few	TRBV6-5	.	TRBJ2-7	TGTGCCAGCAGTTACCCCTCACAGGAGCCGAGGGACGAGCAGTACTTC	CASSYPSQEPRDEQYF
.	TRBV10-3	TRBD2	TRBJ2-3	TGTGCCATCAGCCGGACTAGCGGGAGCACAGATACGCAGTATTTT	CAISRTSGSTDTQYF
many	TRBV3-1	TRBD2	TRBJ2-1	TGTGCCAGCAGCCCTAGCGGGACGGATGAGCAGTTCTTC	CASSPSGTDEQFF
many	TRBV7-9	.	TRBJ1-5	TGTGCCAGCAGCGGGGGGACGCCGGCCCAGCATTTT	CASSGGTPAQHF
few	TRBV5-5	TRBD2	TRBJ2-3	TGTGCCAGCGGGACTATAGCGGGAGGCACAGATACGCAGTATTTT	CASGTIAGGTDTQYF
.	TRBV28	.	TRBJ1-5	TGTGCCAGCAGTTTAATTCTGGAGGCGGCTCGGCCCCAGCATTTT	CASSLILEAARPQHF
.	TRBV29-1	.	TRBJ2-1	TGCAGCGGGGGACTGCGTGCTAATGAGCAGTTCTTC	CSGGLRANEQFF
.	TRBV20-1	.	TRBJ2-7	TGCAGTGCTCAAGCGGTTGACGATAGCTCCTACGAGCAGTACTTC	CSAQAVDDSSYEQYF
few	TRBV11-1	.	TRBJ2-2	TGTGCCAGCAGCTTAACCGGACTTAATGCCGGAGGGGAGCTGTTTTTT	CASSLTGLNAGGELFF
few	TRBV7-9	TRBD1	TRBJ1-5	TGTGCCAGCAGCCGAGGGACAGGGCCCGATCAGCCCCAGCATTTT	CASSRGTGPDQPQHF